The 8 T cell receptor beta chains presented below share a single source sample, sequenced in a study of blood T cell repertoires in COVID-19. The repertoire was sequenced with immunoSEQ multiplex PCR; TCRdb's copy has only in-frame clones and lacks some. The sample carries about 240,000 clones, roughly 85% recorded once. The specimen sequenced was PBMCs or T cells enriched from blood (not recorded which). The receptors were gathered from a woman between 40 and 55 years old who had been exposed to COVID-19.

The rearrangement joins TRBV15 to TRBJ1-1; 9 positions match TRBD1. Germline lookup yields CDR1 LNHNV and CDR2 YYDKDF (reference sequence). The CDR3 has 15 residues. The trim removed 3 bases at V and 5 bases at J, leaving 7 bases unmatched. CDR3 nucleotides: TGTGCCACCAGCAGGAAACAGGGGGCATGGACTGAAGCTTTCTTT. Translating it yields CATSRKQGAWTEAFF.

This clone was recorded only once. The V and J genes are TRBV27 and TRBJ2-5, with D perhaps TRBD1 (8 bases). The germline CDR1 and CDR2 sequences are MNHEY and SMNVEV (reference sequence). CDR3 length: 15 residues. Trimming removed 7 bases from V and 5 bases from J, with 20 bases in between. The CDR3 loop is CASTPDREGRETQYF. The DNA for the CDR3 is TGTGCCAGCACCCCGGACAGGGAGGGTAGGGAGACCCAGTACTTC.

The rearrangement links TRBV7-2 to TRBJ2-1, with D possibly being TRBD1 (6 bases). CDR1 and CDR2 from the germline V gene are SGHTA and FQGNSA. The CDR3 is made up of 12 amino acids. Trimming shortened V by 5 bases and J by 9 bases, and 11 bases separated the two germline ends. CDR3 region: CASSRGTFEQFF. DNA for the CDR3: TGTGCCAGCAGCCGAGGGACATTTGAGCAGTTCTTC.

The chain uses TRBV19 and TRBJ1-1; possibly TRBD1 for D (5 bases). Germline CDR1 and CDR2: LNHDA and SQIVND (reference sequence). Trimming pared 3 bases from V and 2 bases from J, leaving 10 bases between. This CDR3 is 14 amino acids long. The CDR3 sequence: CASSMGQGNTEAFF. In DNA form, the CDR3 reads TGTGCCAGTAGTATGGGGCAGGGTAACACTGAAGCTTTCTTT.

CDR3 region: CASSQPGQGNYGYTF. In nucleotides, the CDR3 is TGTGCCAGCAGCCAGCCGGGACAGGGGAACTATGGCTACACCTTC. This chain connects TRBV3-1 (or the pseudogene TRBV3-2) to TRBJ1-2, with TRBD1 identical over 10 bases. J lost 2 bases, V lost 3 bases, and 3 bases had no gene match. The CDR3 runs 15 residues. Germline V CDR1 and CDR2: LGHDT, YNNKEL (reference sequence).

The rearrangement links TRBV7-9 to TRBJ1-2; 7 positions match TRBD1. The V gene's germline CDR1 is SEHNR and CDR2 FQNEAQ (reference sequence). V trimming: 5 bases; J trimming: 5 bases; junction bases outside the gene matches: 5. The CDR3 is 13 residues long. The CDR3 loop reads CASSPQGLYGYTF. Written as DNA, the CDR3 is TGTGCCAGCAGCCCACAGGGGCTGTATGGCTACACCTTC.

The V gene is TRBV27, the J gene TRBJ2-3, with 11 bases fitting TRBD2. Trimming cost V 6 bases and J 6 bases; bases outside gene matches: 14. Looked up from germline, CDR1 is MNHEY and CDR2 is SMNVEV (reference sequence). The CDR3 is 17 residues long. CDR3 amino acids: CASSQISSGGAEDTQYF. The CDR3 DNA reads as TGTGCCAGCAGCCAGATCAGTAGCGGGGGGGCCGAGGATACGCAGTATTTT.

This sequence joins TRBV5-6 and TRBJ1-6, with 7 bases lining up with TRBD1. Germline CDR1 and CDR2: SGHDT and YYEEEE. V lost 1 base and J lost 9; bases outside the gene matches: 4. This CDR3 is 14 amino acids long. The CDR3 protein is CASSLYRGSSPLHF. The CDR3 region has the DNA TGTGCCAGCAGCTTGTACAGGGGAAGTTCACCCCTCCACTTT.